This T cell receptor beta chain was found in a study of brain T cells in children with intractable seizures. Findings and limits, study-wide: Absence of clones before surgery may stem from lower sequencing depth. Patients' HCMV serostatus was unknown; virus specificity rests on CDR3 similarity alone.

Time point defined: blood from clinic visit 5 months post-surgery; TSC patient then seizure free. Sequencing was limited to surgery cases with top T cell transcript signatures in brain tissue. Before surgery, patients took at least one anti-epileptic drug. Comment on this clone: Its antigen remains unidentified.

Clones were sequenced by immunoSEQ multiplex PCR, and TCRdb holds only the in-frame ones, with some missing. Of approximately 330,000 clones listed, over 90% are singletons. The TCR sequence derives from a boy under three years old with tuberous sclerosis and intractable seizures. Sample: peripheral blood, taken approximately 5 months after surgery.

As DNA, the CDR3 is TGTGCCTGGACTACAGGGGGGGATCAGCCCCAGCATTTT. It yields the protein CAWTTGGDQPQHF. The V and J genes are TRBV30 and TRBJ1-5; 8 bases match TRBD1. This CDR3 has 13 residues. Trimming took 4 bases from V and 5 from J; bases not matched to a gene: 4. CDR1 is GTSNPN, CDR2 SVGIG, per germline (reference sequence).